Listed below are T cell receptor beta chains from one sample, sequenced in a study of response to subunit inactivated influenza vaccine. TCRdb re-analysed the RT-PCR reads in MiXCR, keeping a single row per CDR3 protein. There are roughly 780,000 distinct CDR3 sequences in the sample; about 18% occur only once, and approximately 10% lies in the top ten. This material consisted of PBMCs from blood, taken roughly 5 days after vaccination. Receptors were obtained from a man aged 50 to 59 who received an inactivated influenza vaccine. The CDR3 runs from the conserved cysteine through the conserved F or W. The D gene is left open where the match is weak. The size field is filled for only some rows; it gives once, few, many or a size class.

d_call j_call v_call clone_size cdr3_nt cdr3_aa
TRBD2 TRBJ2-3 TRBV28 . TGTGCCAGCAGTGGCGGCGGGAGCGGTGCAGATACGCAGTATTTT CASSGGGSGADTQYF
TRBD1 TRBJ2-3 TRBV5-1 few TGCGCCAGCAGCTACCTGGACAGGGGAAGCACAGATACGCAGTATTTT CASSYLDRGSTDTQYF
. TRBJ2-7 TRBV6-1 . TGTGCCAGCAGTGAATTGGGGTTGTACGAGCAGTACTTC CASSELGLYEQYF
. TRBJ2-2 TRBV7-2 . TGTGCCAGCAGCTTAGCAGGGTTTGGTTCCGGGGAGCTGTTTTTT CASSLAGFGSGELFF
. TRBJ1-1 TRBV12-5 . TGTGCTAGTGGTTTGGGGACGGGGAAGAACACTGAAGCTTTCTTT CASGLGTGKNTEAFF
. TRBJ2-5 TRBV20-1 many TGCAGTGCTAGGGATTACGGGACACAGTACCAAGAGACCCAGTACTTC CSARDYGTQYQETQYF
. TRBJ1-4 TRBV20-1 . TGCAGTGCCCTTGGGACACCAACTAATGAAAAACTGTTTTTT CSALGTPTNEKLFF
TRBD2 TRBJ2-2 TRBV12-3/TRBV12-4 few TGTGCCAGCAGCCGCGGGGGGTACACCGGGGAGCTGTTTTTT CASSRGGYTGELFF
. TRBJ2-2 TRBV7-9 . TGTGCCAGCAGCTTCCTGATAAGCAACTTCACCGGGGAGCTGTTTTTT CASSFLISNFTGELFF
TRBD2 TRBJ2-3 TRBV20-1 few TGCAGTGCTCCGGGACTAGCGGGGTCAGATACGCAGTATTTT CSAPGLAGSDTQYF
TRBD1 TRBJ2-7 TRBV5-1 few TGCGCCAGCAGCTTTGGGACAGGACTTGGTTACGAGCAGTACTTC CASSFGTGLGYEQYF
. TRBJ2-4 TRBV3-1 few TGTGCCAGCAGCCAAGAGGCACAGGGAAACATTCAGTACTTC CASSQEAQGNIQYF
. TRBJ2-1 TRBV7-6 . TGTGCCAGCACCCGATTAGGGTCGCGTGGGAATGAGCAGTTCTTC CASTRLGSRGNEQFF
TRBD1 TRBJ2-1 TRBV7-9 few TGTGCCAGCAGCCCGACCGGGACAGGGAGAAATGAGCAGTTCTTC CASSPTGTGRNEQFF
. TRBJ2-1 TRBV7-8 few TGTGCCAGCAGCTTAGGAAGCTGGAGTACCTACAATGAGCAGTTCTTC CASSLGSWSTYNEQFF
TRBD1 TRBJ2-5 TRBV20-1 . TGCAGTGCAGTCCGCACAGGGGAATGGGCCCAGTACTTC CSAVRTGEWAQYF
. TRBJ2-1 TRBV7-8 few TGTGCCAGCAGCTTAGACCGCCGGGAGCAGTTCTTC CASSLDRREQFF
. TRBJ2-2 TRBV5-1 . TGCGCCAGCAGCTTGGAAGCAGGGGTTAACACCGGGGAGCTGTTTTTT CASSLEAGVNTGELFF
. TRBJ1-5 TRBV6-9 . TGTGCCAGCATACCTCAGCCCCAGCATTTT CASIPQPQHF
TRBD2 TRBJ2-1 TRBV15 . TGTGCCACCAGCAGAGATTTTGTAGGGCTAGCGGCCGATGAGCAGTTCTTC CATSRDFVGLAADEQFF
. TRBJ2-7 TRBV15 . TGTGCCACCAGCACAGTGGCCTACGAGCAGTACTTC CATSTVAYEQYF
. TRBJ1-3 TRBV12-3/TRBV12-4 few TGTGCCAGCAGTTTTCCTCAAAGGAGGACCTCTGGAAACACCATATATTTT CASSFPQRRTSGNTIYF
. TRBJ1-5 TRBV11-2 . TGTGCCAGCAGCTTAGGTGGGCTACAGGGTTATAGCAATCAGCCCCAGCATTTT CASSLGGLQGYSNQPQHF
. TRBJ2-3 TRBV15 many TGTGCCACCAGCAGAGGGGGGCTAGATACGCAGTATTTT CATSRGGLDTQYF
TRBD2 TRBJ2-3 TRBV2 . TGTGCCAGCAGTGAGGCGGGGGTTATCACAGATACGCAGTATTTT CASSEAGVITDTQYF
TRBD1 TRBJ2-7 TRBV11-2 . TGTGCCAGCAGCAGTCCGGGACAGGTACAAGGGGCCTCCTACGAGCAGTACTTC CASSSPGQVQGASYEQYF
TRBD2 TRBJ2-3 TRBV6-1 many TGTGCCAGCACCCCCTTGTTTGCGGGGGGTAGCACAGATACGCAGTATTTT CASTPLFAGGSTDTQYF
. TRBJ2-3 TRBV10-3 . TGTGCCATCAGTGAGGGCGTTACAGATACGCAGTATTTT CAISEGVTDTQYF
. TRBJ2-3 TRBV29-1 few TGCAGCGTTGACGGAGGCCTTGGTACAGATACGCAGTATTTT CSVDGGLGTDTQYF
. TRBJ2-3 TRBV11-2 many TGTGCCAGCAGCTTAGATCGGGGGACCCCAGGCACAGATACGCAGTATTTT CASSLDRGTPGTDTQYF
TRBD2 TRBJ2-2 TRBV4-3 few TGCGCCAGCAGCCAAGAATTCCGGACTAGCACCGGGGAGCTGTTTTTT CASSQEFRTSTGELFF
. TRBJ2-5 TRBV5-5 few TGTGCCTCACTCGGGGGCGCGGTCCAAGAGACCCAGTACTTC CASLGGAVQETQYF
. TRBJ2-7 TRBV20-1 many TGCAGTGCTCAGGACCGGGACTACGAGCAGTACTTC CSAQDRDYEQYF
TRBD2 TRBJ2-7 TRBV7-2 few TGTGCCAGCAGCCAGACTAGCGGGCACTCCTACGAGCAGTACTTC CASSQTSGHSYEQYF
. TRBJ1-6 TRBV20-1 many TGCAGTGCTAGAACCCAGGGGACGGGGGGTTCACCCCTCCACTTT CSARTQGTGGSPLHF
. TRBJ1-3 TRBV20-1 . TGCAGTGCTAGAGATAGGGGGATTCTCTCTGGAAACACCATATATTTT CSARDRGILSGNTIYF
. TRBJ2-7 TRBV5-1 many TGCGCCAGCAGCTTGGTCGGGAACGAGCAGTACTTC CASSLVGNEQYF
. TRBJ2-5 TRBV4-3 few TGCGCCAGCAGCCAAGGCCTCCAAGAGACCCAGTACTTC CASSQGLQETQYF
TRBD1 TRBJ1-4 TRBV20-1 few TGCAGTGCTAGAGATCTGGGACAGGGGGCTCGTGAAAAACTGTTTTTT CSARDLGQGAREKLFF
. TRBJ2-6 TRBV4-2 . TGTGCCAGCAGCCAACCCGGACGGTACTCTGGGGCCAACGTCCTGACTTTC CASSQPGRYSGANVLTF
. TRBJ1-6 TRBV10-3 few TGTGCCATCACTAAAGTACTTAATTCACCCCTCCACTTT CAITKVLNSPLHF
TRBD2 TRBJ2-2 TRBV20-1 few TGCAGTGCTAGGGGGCTAGCGGGAGCCGGGGAGCTGTTTTTT CSARGLAGAGELFF
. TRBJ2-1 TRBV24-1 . TGTGCCACCAGTGACACCTCGAGGGGTGAGCAGTTCTTC CATSDTSRGEQFF
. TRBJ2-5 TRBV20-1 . TGCAGTGCTAGAGATCTCCGGGGGACCCAGTACTTC CSARDLRGTQYF
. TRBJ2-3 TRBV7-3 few TGTGCCAGCAGCATCACAACCGGGACGAGCAGGGATACGCAGTATTTT CASSITTGTSRDTQYF
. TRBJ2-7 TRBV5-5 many TGTGCCAGCAGCTTGGACGGGCAGGGATTTACCTACGAGCAGTACTTC CASSLDGQGFTYEQYF
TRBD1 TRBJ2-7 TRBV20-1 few TGCAGTGGTCGCAGCGACAGGGGTCAGTACGAGCAGTACTTC CSGRSDRGQYEQYF